These 5 T cell receptor beta chains were sequenced from one sample in a study of CD8+ T cells in alopecia areata. RNA extraction was followed by reverse transcription into cDNA, which acted as the sequencing template. Repertoires were generated with immunoSEQ multiplex PCR, while TCRdb's copy carries only in-frame clones and drops some. Altogether some 160,000 clones are present, roughly 60% being singletons, with the ten largest covering about 38%. Specimen: CD8+ T cells sorted from blood. These receptor sequences come from a human donor in good health.

In regard to this clone: Other DNA sequences in the sample encode the same CDR3. V and J are TRBV29-1 and TRBJ1-2; tentatively, D is TRBD1 (6 bases). This CDR3 region has 12 residues. Between the trimmed V and J ends, which lost 0 bases and 5 bases, there was a span of 7 bases. CDR1 and CDR2 from the germline V gene are SQVTM and ANQGSEA. The CDR3 here is CSVEDRGYGYTF. CDR3 nucleotide sequence: TGCAGCGTTGAAGACAGGGGATATGGCTACACCTTC. Full variable domain (remainder filled in from reference TRBV29-1 and TRBJ1-2): SAVISQKPSRDICQRGTSLTIQCQVDSQVTMMFWYRQQPGQSLTLIATANQGSEATYESGFVIDKFPISRPNLTFSTLTVSNMSPEDSSIYLCSVEDRGYGYTFGSGTRLTVV.

This chain joins TRBV4-1 and TRBJ2-2, with D perhaps matching TRBD2 (6 bases). This CDR3 is built from 15 residues. Germline V gene sequence: CDR1 MGHRA, CDR2 YSYEKL. V was shortened by 1 base and J by 4 bases, with 10 bases between the two germline ends. DNA of the CDR3: TGCGCCAGCAGCCAAGTGGGGGGAGTCACCGGGGAGCTGTTTTTT. Translating it yields CASSQVGGVTGELFF.

The J gene is TRBJ2-1, the V gene TRBV5-1, with 13 bases identical to TRBD2. Germline V gene data show CDR1 as SGHRS and CDR2 as YFSETQ. Trimming took 4 bases from V and 0 from J; bases not matched to a gene: 7. The CDR3 is 18 residues long. DNA of the CDR3: TGCGCCAGCAGCCCCAAACTAGCGGGAGGGAGCTCCTACAATGAGCAGTTCTTC. Translated: CASSPKLAGGSSYNEQFF.

The genes are TRBV20-1 and TRBJ2-1, with D unclear. Trimming took 1 base from V and 10 from J, leaving 5 bases between them. Germline CDR1 DFQATT, CDR2 SNEGSKA (reference sequence). CDR3 length equals 10 residues. The CDR3 DNA sequence: TGCAGTGCTAGAGGGGTCGAGCAGTTCTTC. It is translated as CSARGVEQFF.

In its sample, this clone was seen a few times. Other DNA sequences in the same sample also yield this CDR3. The V gene is TRBV5-6, the J gene TRBJ2-7; D uncertain. The CDR3 contains 13 residues. V was pared by 0 bases and J by 0 bases, with 4 bases between. Germline CDR1 reads SGHDT; CDR2 reads YYEEEE. The CDR3 DNA follows: TGTGCCAGCAGCTTGGTGTCCTCCTACGAGCAGTACTTC. It codes for CASSLVSSYEQYF.